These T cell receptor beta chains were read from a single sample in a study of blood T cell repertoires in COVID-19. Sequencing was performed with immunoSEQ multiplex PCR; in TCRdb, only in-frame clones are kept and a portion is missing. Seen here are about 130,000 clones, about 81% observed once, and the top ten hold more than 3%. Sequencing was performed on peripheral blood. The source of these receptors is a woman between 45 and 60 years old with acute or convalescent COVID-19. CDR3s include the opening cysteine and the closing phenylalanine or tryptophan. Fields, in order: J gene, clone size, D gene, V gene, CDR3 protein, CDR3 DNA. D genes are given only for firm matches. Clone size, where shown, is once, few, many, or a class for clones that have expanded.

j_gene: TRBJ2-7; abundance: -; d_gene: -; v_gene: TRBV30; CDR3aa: CAWSRDTGYEQYF; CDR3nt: TGTGCCTGGAGTCGGGACACAGGCTACGAGCAGTACTTC
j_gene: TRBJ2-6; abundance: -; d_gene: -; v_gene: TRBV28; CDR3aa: CASSSAGTGANVLTF; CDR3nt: TGTGCCAGCAGTTCCGCGGGAACCGGGGCCAACGTCCTGACTTTC
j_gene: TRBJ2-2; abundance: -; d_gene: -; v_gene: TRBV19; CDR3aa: CASSIRESTGELFF; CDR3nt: TGTGCCAGTAGTATCAGGGAAAGCACCGGGGAGCTGTTTTTT
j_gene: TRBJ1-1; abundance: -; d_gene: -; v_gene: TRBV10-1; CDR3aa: CARSVAATGNTEAFF; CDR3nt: TGCGCCAGAAGTGTGGCGGCGACGGGAAACACTGAAGCTTTCTTT
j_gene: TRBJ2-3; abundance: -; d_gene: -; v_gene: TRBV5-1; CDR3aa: CASSLGATAITDTQYF; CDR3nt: TGCGCCAGCAGCTTGGGGGCCACCGCCATAACAGATACGCAGTATTTT
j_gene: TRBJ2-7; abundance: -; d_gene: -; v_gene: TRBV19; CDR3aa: CASSPGAGYEQYF; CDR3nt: TGTGCCAGCTCCCCGGGAGCAGGCTACGAGCAGTACTTC
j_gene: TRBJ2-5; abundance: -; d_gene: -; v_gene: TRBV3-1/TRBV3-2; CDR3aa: CASRQGRPEETQYF; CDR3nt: TGTGCCAGCCGCCAGGGCAGGCCCGAAGAGACCCAGTACTTC
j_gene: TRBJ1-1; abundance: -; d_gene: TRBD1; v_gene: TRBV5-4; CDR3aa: CASSYRGLNTEAFF; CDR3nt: TGTGCCAGCAGCTACAGGGGCCTGAACACTGAAGCTTTCTTT
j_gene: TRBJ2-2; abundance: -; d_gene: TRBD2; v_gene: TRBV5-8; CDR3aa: CASSPRLAGRSGELFF; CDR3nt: TGTGCCAGCAGCCCTCGCTTAGCGGGAAGGTCCGGGGAGCTGTTTTTT
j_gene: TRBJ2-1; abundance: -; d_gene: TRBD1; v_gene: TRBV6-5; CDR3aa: CASRGTGKANEQFF; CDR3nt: TGTGCCAGCAGAGGGACAGGGAAGGCAAATGAGCAGTTCTTC
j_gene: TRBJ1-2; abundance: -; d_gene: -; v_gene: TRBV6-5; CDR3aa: CASRADFGGYTF; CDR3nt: TGTGCCAGCAGGGCCGACTTTGGTGGCTACACCTTC
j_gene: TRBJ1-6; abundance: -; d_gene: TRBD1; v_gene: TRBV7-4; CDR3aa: CASNYVPGQGSHNSPLHF; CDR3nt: TGTGCCAGCAACTACGTACCGGGACAGGGTTCGCATAATTCACCCCTCCACTTT
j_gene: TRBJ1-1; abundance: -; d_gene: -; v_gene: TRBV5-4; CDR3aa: CASSTPGLLVGEAFF; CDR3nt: TGTGCCAGCAGCACACCGGGACTCCTTGTAGGTGAAGCTTTCTTT
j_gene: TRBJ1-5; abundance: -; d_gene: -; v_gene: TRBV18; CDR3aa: CASSASGTANQPQHF; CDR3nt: TGTGCCAGCTCAGCCAGCGGGACCGCAAATCAGCCCCAGCATTTT
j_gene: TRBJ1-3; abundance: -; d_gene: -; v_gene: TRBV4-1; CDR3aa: CASSQYSSGNTIYF; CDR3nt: TGCGCCAGCAGCCAATACTCCTCTGGAAACACCATATATTTT
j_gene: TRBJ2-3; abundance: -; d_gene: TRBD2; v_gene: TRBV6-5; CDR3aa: CASSLGPAGRGDTQYF; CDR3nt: TGTGCCAGCAGTTTGGGTCCAGCGGGGAGGGGAGATACGCAGTATTTT
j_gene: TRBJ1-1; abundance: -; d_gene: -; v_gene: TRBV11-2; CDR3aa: CASSGGHESTEAFF; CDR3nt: TGTGCCAGCAGCGGGGGACACGAGAGCACTGAAGCTTTCTTT
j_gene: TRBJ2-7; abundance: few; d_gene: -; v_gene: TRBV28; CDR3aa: CASSLRGYEQYF; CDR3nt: TGTGCCAGCAGTTTAAGAGGATACGAGCAGTACTTC
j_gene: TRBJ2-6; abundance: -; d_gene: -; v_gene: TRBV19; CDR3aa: CASSIGAGQTSGANVLTF; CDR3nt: TGTGCCAGTAGTATTGGCGCAGGGCAAACCTCTGGGGCCAACGTCCTGACTTTC
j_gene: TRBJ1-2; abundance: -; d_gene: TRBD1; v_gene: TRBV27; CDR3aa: CASSSGLGGTYGYTF; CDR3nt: TGTGCCAGCAGTTCCGGTTTAGGGGGCACCTATGGCTACACCTTC
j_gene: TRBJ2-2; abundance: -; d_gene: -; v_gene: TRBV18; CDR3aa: CASSPLSGFTGELFF; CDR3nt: TGTGCCAGCTCACCATTATCAGGATTCACCGGGGAGCTGTTTTTT
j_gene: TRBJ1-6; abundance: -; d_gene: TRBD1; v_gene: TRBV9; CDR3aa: CASRAGQGDSPLHF; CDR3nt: TGTGCCAGCAGAGCCGGACAGGGGGATTCACCCCTCCACTTT
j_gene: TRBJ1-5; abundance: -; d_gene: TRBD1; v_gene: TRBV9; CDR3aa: CASSFTGGEYQPQHF; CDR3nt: TGTGCCAGCAGCTTTACAGGGGGCGAGTATCAGCCCCAGCATTTT
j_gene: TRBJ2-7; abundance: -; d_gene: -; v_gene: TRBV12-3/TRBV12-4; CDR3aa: CASFSDSSYEQYF; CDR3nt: TGTGCCAGCTTCTCCGATAGCTCCTACGAGCAGTACTTC
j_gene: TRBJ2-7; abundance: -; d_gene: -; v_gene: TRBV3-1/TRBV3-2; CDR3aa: CASSQRLGRYEQYF; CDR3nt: TGTGCCAGCAGCCAACGCCTGGGGAGGTACGAGCAGTACTTC
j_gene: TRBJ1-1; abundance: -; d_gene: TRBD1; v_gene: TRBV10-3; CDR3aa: CAIRKDATGAYTEAFF; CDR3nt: TGTGCCATCAGGAAAGACGCAACAGGGGCGTACACTGAAGCTTTCTTT
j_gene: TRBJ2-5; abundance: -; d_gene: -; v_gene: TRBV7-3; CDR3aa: CASSSSGAETQYF; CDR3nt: TGTGCCAGCAGCTCCTCAGGGGCAGAGACCCAGTACTTC
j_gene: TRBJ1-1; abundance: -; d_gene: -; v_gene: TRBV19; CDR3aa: CASTTGSLNTEAFF; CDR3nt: TGTGCCAGTACCACAGGCTCGCTGAACACTGAAGCTTTCTTT